This TCR beta chain was recovered during a study of regulatory T cells in long-lasting Graves disease. This sample's time point: newly diagnosed GD, antithyroid drugs for less than 3 months. With RNA extracted from PBMCs as input, the TCR library was made. TCR beta libraries were built with iRepertoire HTBI primers and Arm-PCR of CDR3 regions. As originally analysed: Across the samples, identification revealed 55 to 80 TRBV and about 13 TRBJ segments. TCRdb called the multiplex PCR reads again in MiXCR, with one record for every CDR3 protein. The V and J calls, along with clone size, are taken from TCRdb and not from the paper's own processing. Here the sample spans some 460,000 distinct CDR3 sequences, 15% to 20% being singletons. Germline V CDR1 and CDR2: LNHDA, SQIVND (reference sequence). The length of the CDR3 is 14 residues. V was clipped by 3 bases and J by 5 bases; unmatched bases: 5. Findings and caveats of the study: Persistent Graves' patients showed reduced TCR diversity versus newly diagnosed patients.

This clonotype came up many times. The antigen remains undetermined. The same sample was also studied in work on T cells in Graves' hyperthyroidism and ophthalmopathy. That investigation notes: The TCR CDR3 was amplified in a first-round RT-PCR using the HTBI primer set.

The receptor's source is a man aged 40-55 years with Graves disease. J is TRBJ2-7 and V is TRBV19; 9 bases map to TRBD2. The source material was peripheral blood mononuclear cells (PBMCs), sampled at new diagnosis, from a patient treated with antithyroid drugs. The CDR3 sequence: CASSMKREADEQYF. The CDR3 DNA reads TGTGCCAGTAGTATGAAGCGGGAGGCTGACGAGCAGTACTTC.